The source of this TCR beta chain is a study of molecular identifiers for immune sequencing clone quantification (dated by TCRdb to between 2018 and 2020). Regarding the complete study: For a replicate experiment, the RNA from either approximately 20,000 or 100,000 naive CD8 T cells was divided into five aliquots, and four of those aliquots went on to sequencing. CD8 T cells were used in a methods study to benchmark molecular-identifier clustering-based TCR repertoire sequencing (MIDCIRS) and TCR RNA copy counting.

This clonotype has at least ten counts. What this receptor recognizes is not known. One base away there is no much larger clone; base qualities are not given. Paper-wide results and their limitations: Highly expanded clone sizes could be underestimated because identical TCR molecules may share a barcode. Clones above 20 RNA copies held over 98% of molecules in CMV-specific effector cells but under 1% in naive cells. Without barcode sub-clustering, chimeric consensus sequences inflated TCR diversity; chimeras reached as high as 47%. Roughly 2.8 recovered TCR RNA copies per cell were obtained by modeling, versus roughly 9.7 by digital PCR, implying a capture efficiency of about 30%. The naive libraries included spiked-in Jurkat TCR RNA (about 9 copies' worth), and this Jurkat TCR RNA is not part of the donor repertoire. Even against a background of around 900,000 naive CD8 T cells, spiked-in Jurkat TCR RNA amounting to a single cell's worth was reported to be detectable.

Libraries came from PCR. These reads were obtained on a NextSeq 500. Bulk TCR libraries were generated as previously described, with the TCR primers listed in Table S5 used. Purification of total RNA was performed with the Qiagen AllPrep DNA/RNA kit. Before any analysis, reads coming from multiple sequencing runs of the same library were combined into one pool. The study's own analysis went as follows. Only reads with exact TCR constant sequence were kept, trimmed to 150 nt, and grouped by their 12-nt molecular barcodes. Within each barcode group, reads were sub-clustered at a 15% Levenshtein threshold, and quality-weighted consensus sequences were built per RNA molecule. Non-functional sequences were excluded, and lower-count sequences lying one edit away from another sequence were also excluded. Based on a fit of two negative binomial distributions, barcode sub-clusters having less than 20% of the maximum read count were discarded. The public reads were run again by TCRdb, first through fastp at Q25 and then through MiXCR, and only productive beta chains were kept. Each entry merges the rows of one CDR3 protein and shows their most common DNA and genes. These V and J calls rely on TCRdb rather than the paper's analysis. The sample table holds a few hundred thousand distinct CDR3 sequences, of which under 30% were seen once. The biggest ten clones account for just over 0.75% of the sample.

Naive CD8 T cell libraries were made from 20,000 to 1,000,000 sorted cells using 10%, 30% or 50% of purified RNA. Naive CD8 T cells were FACS-sorted as CD8+CD4-CCR7+CD45RA+ on a BD FACSAria II into RLT Plus buffer. To test detection sensitivity, Jurkat RNA equivalent to under 12 TCR copies was spiked into samples of about 19,000-1,000,000 naive CD8 T cells. Enrichment of CD8 T cells was done with RosetteSep CD8+ T Cell Enrichment Cocktail plus Ficoll-Paque, and ACK red cell lysis came afterward. Trimming costs V 0 bases and J 6 bases, and their ends lie 20 bases apart. CDR1 and CDR2 (GTSNPN, SVGIG) derive from the germline V gene (reference sequence). Its CDR3 holds 16 amino acids, cysteine through phenylalanine. Only CDR3 DNA remains: 48 bases, in frame from the first base.

Sequenced sample: naive CD8+ T cells from blood, with Jurkat cell RNA spiked in. This specimen's cell subset or site label, interpreted: FACS-sorted CD8+CD4-CCR7+CD45RA+ naive T cells. The chain was built from TRBV30 and TRBJ1-1, with no reliable assignment of the D segment. This TCR derives from a human donor in good health. Some libraries in this study had Jurkat cell RNA spiked in. The CDR3 in this case is CAWSVPYTPPGPEAFF. In nucleotides, the sequence is TGTGCCTGGAGTGTACCGTATACCCCACCGGGCCCTGAAGCTTTCTTT. Extended through the reference TRBV30 and TRBJ1-1 proteins, this CDR3 yields the full variable domain: SQTIHQWPATLVQPVGSPLSLECTVEGTSNPNLYWYRQAAGRGLQLLFYSVGIGQISSEVPQNLSASRPQDRQFILSSKKLLLSDSGFYLCAWSVPYTPPGPEAFFGQGTRLTVV.